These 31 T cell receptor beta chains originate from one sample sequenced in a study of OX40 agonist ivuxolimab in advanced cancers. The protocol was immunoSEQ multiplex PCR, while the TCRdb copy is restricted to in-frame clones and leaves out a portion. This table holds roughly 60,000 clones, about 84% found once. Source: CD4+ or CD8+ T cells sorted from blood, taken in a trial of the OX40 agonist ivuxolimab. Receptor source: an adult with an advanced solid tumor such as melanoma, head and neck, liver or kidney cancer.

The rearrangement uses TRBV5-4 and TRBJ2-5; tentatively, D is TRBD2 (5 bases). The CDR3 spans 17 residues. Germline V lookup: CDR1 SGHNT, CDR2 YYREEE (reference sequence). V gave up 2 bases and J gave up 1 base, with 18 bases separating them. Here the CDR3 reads CASSFPRVGLGQETQYF. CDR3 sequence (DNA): TGTGCCAGCAGCTTTCCCCGTGTAGGACTGGGCCAAGAGACCCAGTACTTC.

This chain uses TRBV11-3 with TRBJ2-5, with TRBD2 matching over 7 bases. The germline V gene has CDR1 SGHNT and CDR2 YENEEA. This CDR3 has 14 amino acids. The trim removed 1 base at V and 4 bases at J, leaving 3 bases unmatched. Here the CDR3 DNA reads TGTGCCAGCAGCTTAGGGGGGAGGGGAGAGACCCAGTACTTC. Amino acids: CASSLGGRGETQYF.

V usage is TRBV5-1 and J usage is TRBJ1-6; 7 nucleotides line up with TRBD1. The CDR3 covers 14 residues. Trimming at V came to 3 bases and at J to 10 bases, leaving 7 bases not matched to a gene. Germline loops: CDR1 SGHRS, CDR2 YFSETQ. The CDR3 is CASSSDREGSPLHF. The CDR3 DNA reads TGCGCCAGCAGCTCCGACAGGGAAGGGTCACCCCTCCACTTT.

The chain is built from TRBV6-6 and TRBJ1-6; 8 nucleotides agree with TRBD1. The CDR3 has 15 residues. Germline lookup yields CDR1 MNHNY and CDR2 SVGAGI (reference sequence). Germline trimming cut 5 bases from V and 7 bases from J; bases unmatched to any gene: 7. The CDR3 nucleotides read TGTGCCAGCAGTACCGCCGGGACAGGCAATTCACCCCTCCACTTT. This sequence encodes CASSTAGTGNSPLHF.

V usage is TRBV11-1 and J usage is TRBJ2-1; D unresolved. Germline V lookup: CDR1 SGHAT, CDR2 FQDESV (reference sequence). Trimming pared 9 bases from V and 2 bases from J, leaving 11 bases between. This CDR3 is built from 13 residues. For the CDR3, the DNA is TGTGCCAGTACGGCAGCCACCTACAATGAGCAGTTCTTC. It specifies CASTAATYNEQFF. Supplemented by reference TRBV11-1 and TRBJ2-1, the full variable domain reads EAEVAQSPRYKITEKSQAVAFWCDPISGHATLYWYRQILGQGPELLVQFQDESVVDDSQLPKDRFSAERLKGVDSTLKIQPAELGDSAMYLCASTAATYNEQFFGPGTRLTVL.

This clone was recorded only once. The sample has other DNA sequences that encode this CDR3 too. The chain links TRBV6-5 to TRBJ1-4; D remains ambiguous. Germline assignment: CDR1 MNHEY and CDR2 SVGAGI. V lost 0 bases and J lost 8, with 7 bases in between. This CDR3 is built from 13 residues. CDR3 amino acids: CASSYSSGEKLFF. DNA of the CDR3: TGTGCCAGCAGTTACTCGAGTGGAGAAAAACTGTTTTTT.

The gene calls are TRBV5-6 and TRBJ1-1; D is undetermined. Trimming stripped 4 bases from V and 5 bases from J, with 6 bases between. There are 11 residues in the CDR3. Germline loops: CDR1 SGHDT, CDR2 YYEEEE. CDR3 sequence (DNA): TGTGCCAGCAGCCGCGCTACTGAAGCTTTCTTT. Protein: CASSRATEAFF.

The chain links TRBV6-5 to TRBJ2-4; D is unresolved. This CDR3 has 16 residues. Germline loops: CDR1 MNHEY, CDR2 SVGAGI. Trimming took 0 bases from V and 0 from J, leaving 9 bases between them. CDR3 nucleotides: TGTGCCAGCAGTTACTCGCCCCAGCTAGCCAAAAACATTCAGTACTTC. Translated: CASSYSPQLAKNIQYF.

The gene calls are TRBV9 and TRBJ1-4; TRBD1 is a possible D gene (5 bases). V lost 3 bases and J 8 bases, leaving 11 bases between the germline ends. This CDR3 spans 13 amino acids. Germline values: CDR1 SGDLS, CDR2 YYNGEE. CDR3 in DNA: TGTGCCAGCAGCGAGGCGGGGGACGAAAAACTGTTTTTT. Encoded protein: CASSEAGDEKLFF.

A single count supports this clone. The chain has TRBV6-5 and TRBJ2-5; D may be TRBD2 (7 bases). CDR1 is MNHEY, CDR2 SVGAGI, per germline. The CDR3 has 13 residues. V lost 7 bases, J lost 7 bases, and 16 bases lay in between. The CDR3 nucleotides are TGTGCCAGCACCCGGGGGGCCGCGGGGACCCAGTACTTC. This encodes CASTRGAAGTQYF.

CDR3 DNA sequence: TGTGCCAGCTCACCGACAGGGGGGCAGACCCAGTACTTC. Amino acids: CASSPTGGQTQYF. The chain links TRBV18 to TRBJ2-5; 9 bases map to TRBD1. With 3 bases clipped from V and 6 bases from J, the junction kept 2 bases outside the gene matches. The CDR3 contains 13 residues. The germline gives CDR1 KGHSH, CDR2 LQKENI.

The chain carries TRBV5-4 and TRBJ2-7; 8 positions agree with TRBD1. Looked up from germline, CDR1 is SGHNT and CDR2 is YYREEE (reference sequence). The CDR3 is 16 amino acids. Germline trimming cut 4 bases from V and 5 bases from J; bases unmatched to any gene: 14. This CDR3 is CASSTRNQGARNEQYF. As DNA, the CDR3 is TGTGCCAGCAGCACGCGGAACCAGGGGGCTAGGAACGAGCAGTACTTC.

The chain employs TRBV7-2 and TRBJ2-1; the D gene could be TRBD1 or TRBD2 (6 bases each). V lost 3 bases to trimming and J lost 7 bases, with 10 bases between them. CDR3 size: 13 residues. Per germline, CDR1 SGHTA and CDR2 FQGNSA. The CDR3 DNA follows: TGTGCCAGCAGCTTCGGGGGCCAGAATGAGCAGTTCTTC. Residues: CASSFGGQNEQFF.

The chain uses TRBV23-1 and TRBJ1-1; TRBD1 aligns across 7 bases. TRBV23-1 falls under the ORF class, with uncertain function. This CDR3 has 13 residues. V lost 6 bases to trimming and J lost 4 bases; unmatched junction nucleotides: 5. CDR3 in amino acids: CASRSPGGTEAFF. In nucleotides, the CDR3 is TGCGCCAGCAGGAGCCCAGGGGGCACTGAAGCTTTCTTT.

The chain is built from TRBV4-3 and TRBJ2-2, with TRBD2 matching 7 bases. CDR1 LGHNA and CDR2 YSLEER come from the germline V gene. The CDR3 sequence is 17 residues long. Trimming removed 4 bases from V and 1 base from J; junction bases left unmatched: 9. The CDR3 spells CASSPWGGRGNTGELFF. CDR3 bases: TGCGCCAGCAGCCCCTGGGGGGGACGGGGGAACACCGGGGAGCTGTTTTTT.

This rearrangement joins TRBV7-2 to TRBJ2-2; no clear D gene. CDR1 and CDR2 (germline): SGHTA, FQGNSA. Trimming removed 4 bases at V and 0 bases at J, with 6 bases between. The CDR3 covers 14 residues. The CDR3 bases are TGTGCCAGCAGCTCCGGACCGAACACCGGGGAGCTGTTTTTT. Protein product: CASSSGPNTGELFF.

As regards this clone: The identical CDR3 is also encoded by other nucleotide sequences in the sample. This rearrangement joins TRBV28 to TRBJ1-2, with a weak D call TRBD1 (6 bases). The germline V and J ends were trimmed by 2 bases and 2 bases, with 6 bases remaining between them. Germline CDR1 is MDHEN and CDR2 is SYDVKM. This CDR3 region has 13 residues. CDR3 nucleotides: TGTGCCAGCAGTTTAGGACAGAACTATGGCTACACCTTC. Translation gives CASSLGQNYGYTF.

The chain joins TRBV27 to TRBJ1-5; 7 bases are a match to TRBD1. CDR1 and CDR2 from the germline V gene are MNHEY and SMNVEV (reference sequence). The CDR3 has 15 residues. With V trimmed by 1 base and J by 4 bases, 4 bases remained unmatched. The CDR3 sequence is CASSLYTGDNQPQHF. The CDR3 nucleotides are TGTGCCAGCAGTTTATACACAGGGGATAATCAGCCCCAGCATTTT.

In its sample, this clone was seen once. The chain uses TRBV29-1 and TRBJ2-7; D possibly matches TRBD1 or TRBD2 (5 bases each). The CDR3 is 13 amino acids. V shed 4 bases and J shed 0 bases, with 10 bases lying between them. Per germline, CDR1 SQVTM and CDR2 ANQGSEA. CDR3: CSVGGISSYEQYF. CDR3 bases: TGCAGCGTTGGGGGGATTAGCTCCTACGAGCAGTACTTC.

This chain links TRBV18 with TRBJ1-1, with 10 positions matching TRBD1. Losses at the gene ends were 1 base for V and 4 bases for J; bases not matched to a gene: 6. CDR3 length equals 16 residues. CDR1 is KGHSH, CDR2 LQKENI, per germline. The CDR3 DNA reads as TGTGCCAGCTCACCACGACAGGGGGCCTCTTTCACTGAAGCTTTCTTT. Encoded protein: CASSPRQGASFTEAFF.

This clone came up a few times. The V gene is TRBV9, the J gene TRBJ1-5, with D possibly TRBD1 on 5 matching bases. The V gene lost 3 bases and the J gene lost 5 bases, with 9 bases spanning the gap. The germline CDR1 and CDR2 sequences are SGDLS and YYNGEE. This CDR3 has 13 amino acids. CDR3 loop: CASSGTFDQPQHF. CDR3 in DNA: TGTGCCAGCAGCGGGACATTTGATCAGCCCCAGCATTTT.

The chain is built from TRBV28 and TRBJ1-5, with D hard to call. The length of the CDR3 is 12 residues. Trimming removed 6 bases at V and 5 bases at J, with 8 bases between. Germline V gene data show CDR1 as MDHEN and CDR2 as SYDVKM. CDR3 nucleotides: TGTGCCAGCAGCCCCCCCCATCAGCCCCAGCATTTT. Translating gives CASSPPHQPQHF. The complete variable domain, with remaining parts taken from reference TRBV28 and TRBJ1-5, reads DVKVTQSSRYLVKRTGEKVFLECVQDMDHENMFWYRQDPGLGLRLIYFSYDVKMKEKGDIPEGYSVSREKKERFSLILESASTNQTSMYLCASSPPHQPQHFGDGTRLSIL.

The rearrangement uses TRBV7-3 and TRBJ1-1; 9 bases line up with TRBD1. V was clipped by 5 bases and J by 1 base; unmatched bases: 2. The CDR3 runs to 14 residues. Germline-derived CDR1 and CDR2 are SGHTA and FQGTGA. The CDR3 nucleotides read TGTGCCAGCAGCGCGGGACAGGGGAACACTGAAGCTTTCTTT. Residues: CASSAGQGNTEAFF.

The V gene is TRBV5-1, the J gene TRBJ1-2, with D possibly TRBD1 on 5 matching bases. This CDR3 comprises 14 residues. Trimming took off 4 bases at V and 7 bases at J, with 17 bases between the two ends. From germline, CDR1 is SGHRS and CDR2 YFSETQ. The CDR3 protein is CASSPGQRALGYTF. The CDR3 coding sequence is TGCGCCAGCAGCCCGGGGCAGAGGGCGCTTGGCTACACCTTC.

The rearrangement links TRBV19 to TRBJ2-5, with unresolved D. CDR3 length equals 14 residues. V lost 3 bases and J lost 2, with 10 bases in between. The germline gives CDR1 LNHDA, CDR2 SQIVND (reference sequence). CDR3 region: CASSIPGLQETQYF. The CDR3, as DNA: TGTGCCAGTAGTATTCCGGGTCTACAAGAGACCCAGTACTTC.

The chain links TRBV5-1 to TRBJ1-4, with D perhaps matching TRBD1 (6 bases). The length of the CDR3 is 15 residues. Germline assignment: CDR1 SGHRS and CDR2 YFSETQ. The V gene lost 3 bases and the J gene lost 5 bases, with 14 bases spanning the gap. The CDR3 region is CASSSGTYGNEKLFF. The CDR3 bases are TGCGCCAGCAGCTCCGGGACATACGGCAATGAAAAACTGTTTTTT. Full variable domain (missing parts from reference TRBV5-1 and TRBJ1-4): KAGVTQTPRYLIKTRGQQVTLSCSPISGHRSVSWYQQTPGQGLQFLFEYFSETQRNKGNFPGRFSGRQFSNSRSEMNVSTLELGDSALYLCASSSGTYGNEKLFFGSGTQLSVL.

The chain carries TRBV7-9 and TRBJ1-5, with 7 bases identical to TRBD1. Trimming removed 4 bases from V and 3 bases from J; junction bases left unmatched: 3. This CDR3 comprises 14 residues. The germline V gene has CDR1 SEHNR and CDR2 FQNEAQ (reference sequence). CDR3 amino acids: CASSSTGINQPQHF. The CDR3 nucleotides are TGTGCCAGCAGCTCGACAGGGATCAATCAGCCCCAGCATTTT.

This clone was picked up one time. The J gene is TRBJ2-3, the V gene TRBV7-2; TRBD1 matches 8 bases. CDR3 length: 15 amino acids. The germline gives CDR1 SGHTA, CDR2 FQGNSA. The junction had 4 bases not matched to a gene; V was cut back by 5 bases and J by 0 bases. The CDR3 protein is CASSLDRGSTDTQYF. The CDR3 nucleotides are TGTGCCAGCAGCCTAGACAGGGGTAGCACAGATACGCAGTATTTT. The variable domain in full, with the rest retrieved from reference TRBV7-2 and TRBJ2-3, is GAGVSQSPSNKVTEKGKDVELRCDPISGHTALYWYRQSLGQGLEFLIYFQGNSAPDKSGLPSDRFSAERTGGSVSTLTIQRTQQEDSAVYLCASSLDRGSTDTQYFGPGTRLTVL.

CDR3 in DNA: TGTGCCAGCAGCTTAACTGCAGGGGGCCATGGCTACACCTTC. This codes for CASSLTAGGHGYTF. The chain uses TRBV7-6 and TRBJ1-2; 8 nucleotides align to TRBD1. Germline trimming cut 2 bases from V and 6 bases from J; bases unmatched to any gene: 5. Germline V gene sequence: CDR1 SGHVS, CDR2 FNYEAQ. CDR3 length: 14 residues.

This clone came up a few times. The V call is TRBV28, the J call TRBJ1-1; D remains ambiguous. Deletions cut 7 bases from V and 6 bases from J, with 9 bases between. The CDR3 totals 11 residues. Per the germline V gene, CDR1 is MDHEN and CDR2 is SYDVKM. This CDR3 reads CASTRGPEAFF. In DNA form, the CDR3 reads TGTGCCAGCACCCGAGGGCCTGAAGCTTTCTTT.

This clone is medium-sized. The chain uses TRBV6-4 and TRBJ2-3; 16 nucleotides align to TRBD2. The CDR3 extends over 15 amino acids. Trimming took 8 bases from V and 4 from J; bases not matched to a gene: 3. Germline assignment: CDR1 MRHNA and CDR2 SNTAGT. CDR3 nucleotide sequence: TGTGCCAGCTCCGGGACTAGCGGGGGGGCAGATACGCAGTATTTT. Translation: CASSGTSGGADTQYF.